Below, 32 T cell receptor beta chains from the same sample are listed, as sequenced in a study of blood T cell repertoires in COVID-19 (dated by TCRdb to 2020 to 2021). The library was generated by the immunoSEQ multiplex PCR assay. Drawn from immuneACCESS, this table holds only the in-frame rearrangements with V and J called that TCRdb kept. Clones are partly lost; checked studies trace under half to an unresolved V gene and leave the rest unexplained. The sample contains fewer than 500,000 clones, 86% of them found a single time. The top ten clonotypes cover over 1.1% of the sample. Sample: peripheral blood. All receptors derive from a young woman with active or convalescent COVID-19.

The rearrangement links TRBV13 to TRBJ2-1; 7 bases are shared with TRBD2. CDR3 size: 17 residues. Looked up from germline, CDR1 is PRHDT and CDR2 is FYEKMQ (reference sequence). Unmatched junction bases numbered 17, after V lost 7 bases and J lost 5 bases. The CDR3 loop is CASTLGGRAPRHNEQFF. CDR3 DNA: TGTGCCAGCACCTTGGGGGGGAGGGCCCCGCGCCACAATGAGCAGTTCTTC.

The chain combines TRBV10-1 with TRBJ1-2; unclear D gene. Per the germline V gene, CDR1 is WNHNN and CDR2 is SYGVQD (reference sequence). The ends were cut back, 7 bases at V and 0 bases at J, with 9 bases in the middle. The CDR3 covers 13 residues. CDR3 nucleotide sequence: TGCGCCAGCATGGGCCCGCCTAACTATGGCTACACCTTC. It encodes CASMGPPNYGYTF.

The chain links TRBV6-6 to TRBJ2-3; TRBD2 agrees at 7 bases. J lost 7 bases, V lost 6 bases, and 7 bases had no gene match. Germline loops: CDR1 MNHNY, CDR2 SVGAGI (reference sequence). The CDR3 runs 13 residues. CDR3 sequence reads: CASSPWGLNTQYF. The CDR3 DNA sequence: TGTGCCAGCAGCCCGTGGGGACTAAATACGCAGTATTTT.

The J gene is TRBJ1-5, the V gene TRBV19; D perhaps matches TRBD1 (6 bases). CDR1 LNHDA and CDR2 SQIVND come from the germline V gene (reference sequence). V was shortened by 6 bases and J by 3 bases, with 15 bases between the two germline ends. There are 15 residues in the CDR3. The CDR3 spells CASSSPGQINQPQHF. CDR3 nucleotides: TGTGCCAGTAGCTCCCCGGGACAAATCAATCAGCCCCAGCATTTT.

The chain links TRBV20-1 to TRBJ1-1; weak D call: TRBD1 (5 bases). This CDR3 region has 11 residues. Germline V lookup: CDR1 DFQATT, CDR2 SNEGSKA (reference sequence). V was trimmed by 3 bases and J by 4 bases, leaving 6 bases between them. CDR3 sequence (DNA): TGCAGTGCTAGGGGGCCCACTGAAGCTTTCTTT. It yields the protein CSARGPTEAFF.

This chain uses TRBV5-8 with TRBJ2-1; perhaps TRBD1 as D (6 bases). Trimming took off 0 bases at V and 12 bases at J, with 16 bases between the two ends. The CDR3 extends over 14 amino acids. Germline loops: CDR1 SGHTS, CDR2 YDEGEE. The CDR3 nucleotides read TGTGCCAGCAGCTTGGAATCGGTGGACAGAGGGCAGTTCTTC. Translating gives CASSLESVDRGQFF. The full variable domain, in which reference TRBV5-8 and TRBJ2-1 provide the parts outside the CDR3, is EAGVTQSPTHLIKTRGQQATLRCSPISGHTSVYWYQQALGLGLQFLLWYDEGEERNRGNFPPRFSGRQFPNYSSELNVNALELEDSALYLCASSLESVDRGQFFGPGTRLTVL.

The chain has TRBV6-5 and TRBJ1-1; 7 positions match TRBD1. CDR3 length: 15 residues. The J segment lost 6 bases and the V segment lost 4 bases, leaving 11 bases of the junction unmatched. CDR1 and CDR2 (germline): MNHEY, SVGAGI. For the CDR3, the DNA is TGTGCCAGCAGTTTTTTGACAGGGCGGGCTTCTGAAGCTTTCTTT. This gives the protein CASSFLTGRASEAFF.

The V and J genes are TRBV7-7 and TRBJ2-5, with D maybe TRBD2 (6 bases). Germline lookup yields CDR1 SSHAT and CDR2 FNYEAQ (reference sequence). V was trimmed by 2 bases and J by 5 bases, leaving 18 bases between them. The CDR3 spans 16 residues. The CDR3 bases are TGTGCCAGCAGCTTAAGCTCCTTTGAAGGGAGGGAGACCCAGTACTTC. Translating it yields CASSLSSFEGRETQYF.

This clone was recorded only once. The rearrangement uses TRBV6-5 and TRBJ1-1; 8 bases map to TRBD1. The CDR3 sequence is 13 residues long. Germline V gene data show CDR1 as MNHEY and CDR2 as SVGAGI. Losses at the gene ends were 5 bases for V and 10 bases for J; bases not matched to a gene: 9. CDR3 nucleotides: TGTGCCAGCAGTCCGCCGGGACAGGTCAGAGCTTTCTTT. This codes for CASSPPGQVRAFF.

This sequence joins TRBV11-2 and TRBJ1-2, with TRBD1 matching 7 bases. V lost 6 bases, J lost 4 bases, and 5 bases stayed unmatched. Germline assignment: CDR1 SGHAT and CDR2 FQNNGV. The CDR3 is 13 residues long. The CDR3 DNA reads TGTGCCAGCAGGATGGACAGGTTCTATGGCTACACCTTC. Its protein product is CASRMDRFYGYTF.

The chain carries TRBV7-9 and TRBJ2-1; D perhaps matches TRBD1 (6 bases). Germline values: CDR1 SEHNR, CDR2 FQNEAQ (reference sequence). This CDR3 has 14 residues. With 3 bases removed from V and 10 bases from J, the gap between germline ends came to 16 bases. CDR3 DNA: TGTGCCAGCAGCTTCCCTAACAGGGACGAGGAGCAGTTCTTC. Translating gives CASSFPNRDEEQFF.

V is TRBV19 and J is TRBJ1-1; a possible D gene is TRBD1 (5 bases). The V gene lost 2 bases and the J gene lost 8 bases, with 9 bases spanning the gap. Germline V lookup: CDR1 LNHDA, CDR2 SQIVND (reference sequence). The CDR3 loop spans 12 amino acids. CDR3 sequence reads: CASSIRGREAFF. As DNA, the CDR3 is TGTGCCAGTAGTATAAGGGGCCGAGAAGCTTTCTTT.

The rearrangement joins TRBV24-1 to TRBJ2-1, with 13 bases matching TRBD2. J gave up 3 bases and V 8 bases, and 6 bases lay outside the gene matches. The length of the CDR3 is 16 residues. CDR1 is KGHDR and CDR2 is SFDVKD in the germline V gene. The CDR3: CATTTGLAGIYNEQFF. The CDR3 DNA reads as TGTGCCACCACTACGGGACTAGCGGGAATCTACAATGAGCAGTTCTTC.

This clone was seen a handful of times. V and J are TRBV30 and TRBJ1-1; a possible D gene is TRBD1 (5 bases). The germline V gene has CDR1 GTSNPN and CDR2 SVGIG (reference sequence). Trimming took 4 bases from V and 5 from J, leaving 17 bases between them. The CDR3 has 14 residues. CDR3 DNA: TGTGCCTGGAAGCCGGAGGGGCGCTGGACTGAAGCTTTCTTT. This sequence encodes CAWKPEGRWTEAFF.

This rearrangement joins TRBV6-5 to TRBJ2-7; 9 bases fit TRBD1. V was pared by 5 bases and J by 4 bases, with 9 bases of the junction left unmatched. This CDR3 has 15 amino acids. CDR1 and CDR2 from the germline V gene are MNHEY and SVGAGI. The CDR3 region is CASSNTQGAGYEQYF. The CDR3 DNA is TGTGCCAGCAGTAACACACAGGGGGCGGGGTACGAGCAGTACTTC.

V is TRBV18 and J is TRBJ1-5, with TRBD1 as a possible D gene (6 bases). This CDR3 comprises 15 residues. CDR1 is KGHSH, CDR2 LQKENI, per germline. Trimming left V 2 bases short and J 7 bases short, with 15 bases between. The CDR3 nucleotides read TGTGCCAGCTCACCAGTAGCAGGGGTTGGGCAGCCCCAGCATTTT. It codes for CASSPVAGVGQPQHF.

V and J are TRBV11-2 and TRBJ2-7; D is perhaps TRBD1 (6 bases). The ends were cut back, 2 bases at V and 0 bases at J, with 11 bases in the middle. Germline CDR1 and CDR2: SGHAT and FQNNGV. The CDR3 length is 15 residues. DNA for the CDR3: TGTGCCAGCAGCTTATATCCAGGGGTCTCCTACGAGCAGTACTTC. This codes for CASSLYPGVSYEQYF.

The chain joins TRBV6-5 to TRBJ2-7; 8 bases fit TRBD1. The CDR3 spans 15 residues. J was trimmed by 5 bases and V by 1 base; bases with no gene match: 7. Germline assignment: CDR1 MNHEY and CDR2 SVGAGI. The CDR3 nucleotides read TGTGCCAGCAGTTACTTGGACAGGGAAAGAAACGAGCAGTACTTC. The encoded protein is CASSYLDRERNEQYF.

The CDR3 nucleotides read TGTGCCTGCCACCCCCGGGACAGGGTCACTGAAGCTTTCTTT. Its protein is CACHPRDRVTEAFF. The chain couples TRBV30 to TRBJ1-1; 9 nucleotides align to TRBD1. This CDR3 has 14 amino acids. V dropped 6 bases and J dropped 4; count of bases not matched to a gene: 9. The V gene's germline CDR1 is GTSNPN and CDR2 SVGIG (reference sequence).

V is TRBV7-6 and J is TRBJ1-1; D is unclear. Trimming shortened V by 5 bases and J by 5 bases, and 18 bases separated the two germline ends. Germline CDR1 SGHVS, CDR2 FNYEAQ. The CDR3 has 15 residues. In DNA form, the CDR3 reads TGTGCCAGCAGCAAACCTTATTCGGGAGGGACTGAAGCTTTCTTT. As protein: CASSKPYSGGTEAFF.

This rearrangement joins TRBV4-2 to TRBJ2-1, with 7 bases matching TRBD1. From germline, CDR1 is LGHNA and CDR2 YNFKEQ. V lost 0 bases to trimming and J lost 10 bases; unmatched junction nucleotides: 6. CDR3 length equals 14 residues. The CDR3 nucleotides are TGTGCCAGCAGCCAAGACCAGGGGGTGGGGGAGCAGTTCTTC. Amino acids: CASSQDQGVGEQFF.

This clone was recorded only once. V gene TRBV15 combines with J gene TRBJ2-2; 7 bases line up with TRBD1. Germline values: CDR1 LNHNV, CDR2 YYDKDF (reference sequence). CDR3 length: 17 residues. V lost 5 bases, J lost 6 bases, and 15 bases stayed unmatched. The CDR3, as DNA: TGTGCCACCAGCCCCTCGGAGACAGGGATGGGTGCCGGGGAGCTGTTTTTT. As protein: CATSPSETGMGAGELFF. Full variable domain (rest looked up from reference TRBV15 and TRBJ2-2): DAMVIQNPRYQVTQFGKPVTLSCSQTLNHNVMYWYQQKSSQAPKLLFHYYDKDFNNEADTPDNFQSRRPNTSFCFLDIRSPGLGDTAMYLCATSPSETGMGAGELFFGEGSRLTVL.

V gene TRBV19 combines with J gene TRBJ2-1; the D gene is possibly TRBD2 (7 bases). This CDR3 is built from 15 residues. V shed 0 bases and J shed 2 bases, with 8 bases lying between them. Looked up from germline, CDR1 is LNHDA and CDR2 is SQIVND (reference sequence). This CDR3 reads CASSIEGGPYNEQFF. CDR3 bases: TGTGCCAGTAGTATAGAGGGGGGGCCCTACAATGAGCAGTTCTTC.

The genes are TRBV27 and TRBJ2-7; TRBD1 aligns across 9 bases. The germline V gene encodes CDR1 MNHEY and CDR2 SMNVEV (reference sequence). Unmatched junction bases numbered 10, after V lost 5 bases and J lost 2 bases. The CDR3 covers 16 residues. CDR3 protein: CASSPTSGTGPYEQYF. CDR3 nucleotides: TGTGCCAGCAGTCCGACCTCCGGGACAGGGCCCTACGAGCAGTACTTC.

This chain links TRBV9 with TRBJ1-1; TRBD1 aligns across 7 bases. In germline, CDR1 is SGDLS, CDR2 YYNGEE. The junction had 5 bases not matched to a gene; V was cut back by 4 bases and J by 5 bases. The CDR3 consists of 13 residues. The chain's CDR3 is CASSTTGDTEAFF. DNA for the CDR3: TGTGCCAGCAGCACCACAGGGGATACTGAAGCTTTCTTT.

This clone was detected only a few times. The chain joins TRBV6-2 or TRBV6-3 to TRBJ1-1; D is possibly TRBD1 (5 bases). V was trimmed by 2 bases and J by 3 bases, leaving 10 bases between them. The CDR3 is made up of 14 amino acids. Germline CDR1 is MNHEY and CDR2 is SVGEGT. The CDR3 DNA reads TGTGCCAGCAGTTACGGGACGGGGGACACTGAAGCTTTCTTT. Translated, it gives CASSYGTGDTEAFF.

The V gene is TRBV30, the J gene TRBJ1-2, with D perhaps matching TRBD1 (6 bases). The CDR3 contains 14 residues. V was clipped by 2 bases and J by 4 bases, with 14 bases between them. The germline CDR1 and CDR2 sequences are GTSNPN and SVGIG (reference sequence). In DNA form, the CDR3 reads TGTGCCTGGAGTATACAGGGTTCTGTCTATGGCTACACCTTC. As protein: CAWSIQGSVYGYTF.

The chain has TRBV14 and TRBJ1-2, with D possibly being TRBD1 (5 bases). This CDR3 has 16 amino acids. Between the trimmed V and J ends, which lost 11 bases and 2 bases, there was a span of 24 bases. CDR1 is SGHDN, CDR2 FVKESK, per germline. CDR3 sequence: CAHPRQQVFQNYGYTF. Here the CDR3 DNA reads TGTGCCCACCCGCGACAACAGGTATTTCAAAACTATGGCTACACCTTC.

This chain joins TRBV9 and TRBJ1-4, with D unresolved. Germline loops: CDR1 SGDLS, CDR2 YYNGEE. This CDR3 region has 15 residues. With 4 bases removed from V and 5 bases from J, the gap between germline ends came to 15 bases. CDR3 amino acids: CASSSLGVPNEKLFF. The CDR3 bases are TGTGCCAGCAGCTCCCTCGGAGTGCCAAATGAAAAACTGTTTTTT. The full variable domain, in which reference TRBV9 and TRBJ1-4 provide the parts outside the CDR3, is DSGVTQTPKHLITATGQRVTLRCSPRSGDLSVYWYQQSLDQGLQFLIQYYNGEERAKGNILERFSAQQFPDLHSELNLSSLELGDSALYFCASSSLGVPNEKLFFGSGTQLSVL.

The J gene is TRBJ2-6, the V gene TRBV7-9, with a tentative D call TRBD1 (5 bases). The CDR3 has 18 residues. Trimming removed 4 bases from V and 0 bases from J, with 16 bases in between. Germline V CDR1 and CDR2: SEHNR, FQNEAQ (reference sequence). CDR3 amino acids: CASSSLSDTVSGANVLTF. DNA for the CDR3: TGTGCCAGCAGCTCCCTGTCGGACACAGTCTCTGGGGCCAACGTCCTGACTTTC.

This chain joins TRBV7-8 and TRBJ1-6; TRBD1 matches 7 bases. J gave up 9 bases and V 7 bases, and 6 bases lay outside the gene matches. The CDR3 is 13 residues long. The germline V gene has CDR1 SGHVS and CDR2 FQNEAQ. The CDR3 DNA is TGTGCCAGCAATCGGGACAGAGGTTCACCCCTCCACTTT. This sequence encodes CASNRDRGSPLHF.

The rearrangement links TRBV28 to TRBJ1-2; D is uncertain. V lost 1 base to trimming and J lost 5 bases, with 11 bases between them. The germline CDR1 and CDR2 sequences are MDHEN and SYDVKM. The CDR3 is 14 amino acids. CDR3 in amino acids: CASSLSVAPYGYTF. CDR3 nucleotides: TGTGCCAGCAGTTTATCGGTAGCCCCTTATGGCTACACCTTC.